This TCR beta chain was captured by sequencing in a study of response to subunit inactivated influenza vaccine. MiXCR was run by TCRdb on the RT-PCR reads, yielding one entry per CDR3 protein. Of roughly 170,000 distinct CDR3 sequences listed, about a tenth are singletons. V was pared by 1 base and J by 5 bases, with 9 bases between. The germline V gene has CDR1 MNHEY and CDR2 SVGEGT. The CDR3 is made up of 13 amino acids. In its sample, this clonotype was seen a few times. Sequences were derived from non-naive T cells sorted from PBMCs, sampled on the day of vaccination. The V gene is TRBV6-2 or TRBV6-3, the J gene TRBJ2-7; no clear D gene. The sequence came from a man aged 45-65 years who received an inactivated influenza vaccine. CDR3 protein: CASSYYIQDEQYF. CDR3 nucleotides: TGTGCCAGCAGTTACTACATCCAGGACGAGCAGTACTTC.